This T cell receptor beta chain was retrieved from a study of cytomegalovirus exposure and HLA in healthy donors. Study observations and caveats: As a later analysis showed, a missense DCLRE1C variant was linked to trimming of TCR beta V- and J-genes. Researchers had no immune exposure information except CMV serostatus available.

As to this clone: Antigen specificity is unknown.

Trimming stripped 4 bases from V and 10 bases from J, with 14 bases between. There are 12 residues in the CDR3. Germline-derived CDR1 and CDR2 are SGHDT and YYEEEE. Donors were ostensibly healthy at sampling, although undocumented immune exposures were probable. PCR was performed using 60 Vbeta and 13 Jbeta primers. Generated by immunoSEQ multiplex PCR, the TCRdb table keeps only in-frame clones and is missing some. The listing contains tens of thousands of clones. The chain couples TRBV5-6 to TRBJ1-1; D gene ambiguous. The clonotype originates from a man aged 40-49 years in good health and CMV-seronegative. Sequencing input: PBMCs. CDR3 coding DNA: TGTGCCAGCAGCCGGGTTCCGGGAGTAGCTTTCTTT. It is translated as CASSRVPGVAFF.